The clone carrying this T cell receptor beta chain was seen a single time. The antigen is unknown. Donors were ostensibly healthy at sampling, although undocumented immune exposures were probable. The PCR had 60 Vbeta and 13 Jbeta primers. Clones were sequenced by immunoSEQ multiplex PCR, and TCRdb holds only the in-frame ones, with some missing. Among approximately 170,000 clones listed, roughly 84% were seen once. The data were obtained in a study of cytomegalovirus exposure and HLA in healthy donors. General study results and limits: Common viral pathogens (according to a later analysis) appeared linked to several of the most significant clusters. Later analysis found that TCR beta chains associated with HLA were more clonally expanded than other, equally common chains. A prior analysis recorded that most TCR beta V segments were productive about 87% or about 30% of the time.

Germline V gene sequence: CDR1 SGHTA, CDR2 FQGNSA. The germline V and J ends were trimmed by 1 base and 5 bases, with 17 bases remaining between them. The CDR3 runs 16 residues. The V and J genes are TRBV7-2 and TRBJ2-5, with D maybe TRBD1 (5 bases). This TCR was recovered from a boy between 2 and 15 years old in good health and CMV-seronegative. The sequenced sample consisted of PBMCs. The CDR3 sequence is CASSLDGRGLPETQYF. The CDR3 nucleotides are TGTGCCAGCAGCTTAGATGGTAGGGGCCTCCCTGAGACCCAGTACTTC.